This TCR beta chain was found in a study of T cells in localized non-small cell lung cancer. Notes on this clone: The antigen is undetermined.

This table comes from immunoSEQ multiplex PCR, and its TCRdb copy is limited to in-frame clones, with some not included. Here the sample spans around 83,000 clones, 60% to 85% being singletons. Broader study findings: In uninvolved adjacent lung, T cell clonality reached its highest value, exceeding tumor. Median around 56 top-100 tumor clones were shared with paired adjacent lung.

The sequenced sample was PBMCs, obtained before any cancer treatment. The sequence came from a man aged 40-75 years with stage II squamous cell lung carcinoma.

CDR3 coding DNA: TGTGCCAGCAGCTTGTCGAGGCATGAGCAGTTCTTC. Translated, it gives CASSLSRHEQFF. The V gene is TRBV7-8, the J gene TRBJ2-1, with D hard to call. This CDR3 comprises 12 residues. The germline V gene encodes CDR1 SGHVS and CDR2 FQNEAQ. V shed 3 bases and J shed 8 bases, with 8 bases lying between them. The complete variable domain, with remaining parts taken from reference TRBV7-8 and TRBJ2-1, reads GAGVSQSPRYKVAKRGQDVALRCDPISGHVSLFWYQQALGQGPEFLTYFQNEAQLDKSGLPSDRFFAERPEGSVSTLKIQRTQQEDSAVYLCASSLSRHEQFFGPGTRLTVL.